These T cell receptor beta chains were read from a single sample in a study of blood T cells in healthy people across ages. From the 5' RACE reads, TCRdb called clonotypes with MiXCR, one entry per CDR3 protein. This table has fewer than 2,000,000 distinct CDR3 sequences, 30% to 35% appearing once. The sample consisted of blood. The receptors derive from a woman aged 25 to 39 in good health. Both conserved end residues are part of each CDR3. The order of the fields is V gene, D gene, clone size, J gene, CDR3 protein, CDR3 DNA. The D gene is left open where the match is weak. Clone size appears in some rows only: once, few, many, or a class for an expanded clone.

V: TRBV28
D: -
size: few
J: TRBJ2-3
CDR3: CASSPPTLTEMDVSTDTQYF
DNA: TGTGCCAGCAGTCCGCCAACCTTGACAGAGATGGACGTTAGCACAGATACGCAGTATTTT

V: TRBV28
D: -
size: -
J: TRBJ2-5
CDR3: CASSSPEDPQYF
DNA: TGTGCCAGCAGTTCGCCCGAGGACCCCCAGTACTTC

V: TRBV5-1
D: -
size: -
J: TRBJ1-4
CDR3: CASSGGEPGGEKLFF
DNA: TGCGCCAGCAGCGGGGGGGAACCCGGCGGTGAAAAACTGTTTTTT

V: TRBV7-9
D: TRBD1
size: -
J: TRBJ1-2
CDR3: CASSKPAAGTGIYGYTF
DNA: TGTGCCAGCAGCAAACCCGCGGCCGGGACAGGGATCTATGGCTACACCTTC

V: TRBV5-1
D: -
size: few
J: TRBJ1-4
CDR3: CASSFTGMNEKLFF
DNA: TGCGCCAGCAGCTTTACAGGGATGAATGAAAAACTGTTTTTT

V: TRBV27
D: -
size: -
J: TRBJ1-6
CDR3: CASSLDGTLHF
DNA: TGTGCCAGCAGTTTGGATGGGACCCTCCACTTT

V: TRBV5-1
D: -
size: -
J: TRBJ2-6
CDR3: CASSPRQSSGANVLTF
DNA: TGCGCCAGCAGCCCACGACAGAGCTCTGGGGCCAACGTCCTGACTTTC

V: TRBV7-2
D: -
size: many
J: TRBJ2-6
CDR3: CASSPGDSGANVLTF
DNA: TGTGCCAGCAGCCCCGGGGACTCTGGGGCCAACGTCCTGACTTTC

V: TRBV20-1
D: TRBD2
size: -
J: TRBJ2-1
CDR3: CSARDCLAGGYNEQFF
DNA: TGCAGTGCTAGAGATTGTTTAGCGGGGGGTTACAATGAGCAGTTCTTC

V: TRBV27
D: -
size: -
J: TRBJ2-3
CDR3: CASSFLGSSGTDTQYF
DNA: TGTGCCAGCAGTTTTCTCGGGTCTAGTGGCACAGATACGCAGTATTTT

V: TRBV5-1
D: TRBD1
size: few
J: TRBJ2-7
CDR3: CASSDNPGQGAYEQYF
DNA: TGCGCCAGCAGCGACAATCCGGGACAGGGGGCTTACGAGCAGTACTTC

V: TRBV27
D: -
size: -
J: TRBJ2-6
CDR3: CASSSPLSSGANVLTF
DNA: TGTGCCAGCAGTTCCCCGCTGAGCTCTGGGGCCAACGTCCTGACTTTC

V: TRBV21-1
D: -
size: -
J: TRBJ1-1
CDR3: CASSTPHRGPMNTEAFF
DNA: TGTGCCAGCAGCACGCCGCACAGGGGACCAATGAACACTGAAGCTTTCTTT

V: TRBV29-1
D: TRBD1
size: -
J: TRBJ2-1
CDR3: CSVEVHGQGGNEQFF
DNA: TGCAGCGTTGAAGTCCATGGACAGGGTGGGAATGAGCAGTTCTTC

V: TRBV12-5
D: -
size: few
J: TRBJ2-1
CDR3: CASRGQGLDEQFF
DNA: TGTGCTAGTAGGGGCCAGGGGTTGGATGAGCAGTTCTTC

V: TRBV6-5
D: TRBD2
size: few
J: TRBJ2-5
CDR3: CASSYSPPLAGGPLETQYF
DNA: TGTGCCAGCAGTTACTCTCCCCCACTAGCGGGGGGGCCTCTAGAGACCCAGTACTTC

V: TRBV5-1
D: TRBD1
size: -
J: TRBJ2-7
CDR3: CASSSKPGTGGKNEQYF
DNA: TGCGCCAGCAGCTCAAAACCCGGGACAGGGGGCAAAAACGAGCAGTACTTC

V: TRBV27
D: -
size: few
J: TRBJ1-2
CDR3: CASAFAAVNYGYTF
DNA: TGTGCCAGCGCTTTCGCGGCGGTTAACTATGGCTACACCTTC

V: TRBV6-5
D: -
size: -
J: TRBJ2-1
CDR3: CASSYPGVPEQFF
DNA: TGTGCCAGCAGTTACCCGGGTGTTCCTGAGCAGTTCTTC

V: TRBV20-1
D: -
size: few
J: TRBJ2-5
CDR3: CSARDQRGNQPQYF
DNA: TGCAGTGCTAGAGATCAAAGGGGAAATCAGCCCCAGTACTTC

V: TRBV7-9
D: -
size: -
J: TRBJ2-3
CDR3: CASSSRTGGGDTQYF
DNA: TGTGCCAGCAGCTCAAGAACAGGGGGAGGGGATACGCAGTATTTT

V: TRBV29-1
D: -
size: few
J: TRBJ2-7
CDR3: CSVAHGLSSYEQYF
DNA: TGCAGCGTCGCACATGGACTTAGCTCCTACGAGCAGTACTTC

V: TRBV4-1
D: TRBD1
size: -
J: TRBJ1-5
CDR3: CASSQDQLGWDREGNRPQHF
DNA: TGCGCCAGCAGCCAAGATCAATTGGGGTGGGACAGGGAAGGCAATCGGCCCCAGCATTTT

V: TRBV18
D: TRBD1
size: -
J: TRBJ1-2
CDR3: CASSPPGQAGYTF
DNA: TGTGCCAGCTCACCGCCCGGACAGGCCGGCTACACCTTC

V: TRBV7-9
D: -
size: -
J: TRBJ2-1
CDR3: CASSLVRYNEQFF
DNA: TGTGCCAGCAGCTTAGTTCGCTACAATGAGCAGTTCTTC

V: TRBV15
D: -
size: -
J: TRBJ2-3
CDR3: CATRDAGRIDTQYF
DNA: TGTGCCACCAGGGACGCAGGGAGAATAGATACGCAGTATTTT

V: TRBV7-9
D: -
size: -
J: TRBJ2-7
CDR3: CASRPGVSYEQYF
DNA: TGTGCCAGCAGACCAGGGGTCTCCTACGAGCAGTACTTC

V: TRBV29-1
D: -
size: many
J: TRBJ2-3
CDR3: CSVGPATDTQYF
DNA: TGCAGCGTTGGACCAGCAACAGATACGCAGTATTTT

V: TRBV3-1
D: -
size: many
J: TRBJ2-1
CDR3: CASSQRTPAYEQFF
DNA: TGTGCCAGCAGCCAAAGGACACCGGCTTATGAGCAGTTCTTC

V: TRBV11-2
D: -
size: few
J: TRBJ1-2
CDR3: CASSLESRGPGYTF
DNA: TGTGCCAGCAGCTTAGAGTCCAGGGGCCCCGGCTACACCTTC

V: TRBV11-1
D: TRBD1
size: once
J: TRBJ2-6
CDR3: CASSYRQGNLSGANVLTF
DNA: TGTGCCAGCAGCTACAGACAGGGGAACCTATCTGGGGCCAACGTCCTGACTTTC

V: TRBV20-1
D: -
size: few
J: TRBJ1-1
CDR3: CSASNSGFGVSEAFF
DNA: TGCAGTGCTAGCAATTCAGGTTTCGGGGTCTCTGAAGCTTTCTTT

V: TRBV2
D: -
size: once
J: TRBJ1-2
CDR3: CASSTRSGEDYGYTF
DNA: TGTGCCAGCAGTACCCGATCGGGGGAAGACTATGGCTACACCTTC

V: TRBV27
D: -
size: -
J: TRBJ2-7
CDR3: CASSCVGSFHEQYF
DNA: TGTGCCAGCAGTTGTGTTGGTAGCTTTCACGAGCAGTACTTC

V: TRBV28
D: -
size: few
J: TRBJ2-7
CDR3: CASSLFPLEQYF
DNA: TGTGCCAGCAGTTTGTTCCCACTCGAGCAGTACTTC

V: TRBV10-3
D: -
size: few
J: TRBJ1-2
CDR3: CAISVEGGYGYTF
DNA: TGTGCCATCAGTGTAGAAGGGGGCTATGGCTACACCTTC

V: TRBV6-1
D: -
size: few
J: TRBJ1-1
CDR3: CASSEVTLGENTEAFF
DNA: TGTGCCAGCAGTGAAGTGACGCTGGGGGAGAACACTGAAGCTTTCTTT

V: TRBV20-1
D: TRBD2
size: few
J: TRBJ2-1
CDR3: CSAITSGAGVFNEQFF
DNA: TGCAGTGCGATAACTAGCGGGGCAGGGGTATTTAATGAGCAGTTCTTC

V: TRBV28
D: -
size: few
J: TRBJ2-7
CDR3: CASLSWGGGEQYF
DNA: TGTGCCAGCCTCTCGTGGGGGGGCGGCGAGCAGTACTTC

V: TRBV6-6
D: TRBD1
size: few
J: TRBJ2-7
CDR3: CASSYLGTGNYEQYF
DNA: TGTGCCAGCAGTTACCTAGGGACAGGTAATTACGAGCAGTACTTC

V: TRBV10-2
D: -
size: few
J: TRBJ2-7
CDR3: CASSESFGRVRYEQYF
DNA: TGCGCCAGCAGTGAGTCTTTCGGCAGGGTTAGGTACGAGCAGTACTTC

V: TRBV9
D: TRBD2
size: -
J: TRBJ2-1
CDR3: CASSTQAGVTYNEQFF
DNA: TGTGCCAGCAGCACGCAGGCGGGAGTCACCTACAATGAGCAGTTCTTC

V: TRBV12-3/TRBV12-4
D: -
size: few
J: TRBJ2-7
CDR3: CASSSRYSGYEQYF
DNA: TGTGCCAGCAGTTCCAGATATTCTGGCTACGAGCAGTACTTC

V: TRBV4-1
D: -
size: few
J: TRBJ1-1
CDR3: CASSQDRSGGAQIEAFF
DNA: TGCGCCAGCAGCCAAGATCGTTCGGGGGGCGCCCAGATAGAAGCTTTCTTT

V: TRBV7-9
D: -
size: -
J: TRBJ1-1
CDR3: CASSLPETQKNTEAFF
DNA: TGTGCCAGCAGTCTCCCCGAGACACAAAAGAACACTGAAGCTTTCTTT

V: TRBV20-1
D: -
size: -
J: TRBJ2-7
CDR3: CSALVRHEQYF
DNA: TGCAGTGCCCTGGTCCGGCACGAGCAGTACTTC

V: TRBV4-2
D: -
size: -
J: TRBJ2-2
CDR3: CASSQPGSNTGELFF
DNA: TGTGCCAGCAGCCAGCCGGGTTCGAACACCGGGGAGCTGTTTTTT